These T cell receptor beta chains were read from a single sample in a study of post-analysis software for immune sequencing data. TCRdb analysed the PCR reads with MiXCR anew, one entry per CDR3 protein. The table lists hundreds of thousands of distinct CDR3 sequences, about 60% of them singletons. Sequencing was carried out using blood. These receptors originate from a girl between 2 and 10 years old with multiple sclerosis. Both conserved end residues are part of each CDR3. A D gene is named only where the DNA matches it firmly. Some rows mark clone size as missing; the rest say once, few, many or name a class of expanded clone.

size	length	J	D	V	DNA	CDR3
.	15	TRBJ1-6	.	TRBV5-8	TGTGCCAGCAGCGTGGAACCCAGGGACGATTCACCCCTCCACTTT	CASSVEPRDDSPLHF
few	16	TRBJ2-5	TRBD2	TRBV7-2	TGTGCCAGCAGCTTAGAGTGGGCGGGGGGGTCAGAGACCCAGTACTTC	CASSLEWAGGSETQYF
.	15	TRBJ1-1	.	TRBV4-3	TGCGCCAGCAGCCAAGAGGCAGGAATAAACACTGAAGCTTTCTTT	CASSQEAGINTEAFF
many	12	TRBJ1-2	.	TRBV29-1	TGCAGCGGCCGGACAGAGGAAAGCGGCTACACCTTC	CSGRTEESGYTF
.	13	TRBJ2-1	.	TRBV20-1	TGCAGTGCTATGGGGAATTCCTACAATGAGCAGTTCTTC	CSAMGNSYNEQFF
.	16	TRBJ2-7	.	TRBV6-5	TGTGCCACCCCGTCCCGGGGTGGGGATGGCTCTTACGAGCAGTACTTC	CATPSRGGDGSYEQYF
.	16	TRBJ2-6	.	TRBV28	TGTGCCAGCAGTTTGTGGGGGGAGAACGGGGCCAACGTCCTGACTTTC	CASSLWGENGANVLTF
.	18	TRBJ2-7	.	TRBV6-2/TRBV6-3	TGTGCCAGCAGTTACCCAATCCTGACTGTTACTTGGAACTACGAGCAGTACTTC	CASSYPILTVTWNYEQYF
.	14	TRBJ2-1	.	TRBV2	TGTGCCAGCAGTATACAGGGAGTAAACAATGAGCAGTTCTTC	CASSIQGVNNEQFF
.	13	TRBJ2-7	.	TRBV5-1	TGCGCCAGCAGCCAGGACTGGAATTACGAGCAGTACTTC	CASSQDWNYEQYF
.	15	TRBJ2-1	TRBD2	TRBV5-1	TGCGCCAGCAGGCCAGCGGGAGCCTCCTACAATGAGCAGTTCTTC	CASRPAGASYNEQFF
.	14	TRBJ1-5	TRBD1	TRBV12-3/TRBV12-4	TGTGCCAGCAGGACAGGGGGTTTGGCTCAGCCCCGGCATTTT	CASRTGGLAQPRHF
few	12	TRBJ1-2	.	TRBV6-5	TGTGCCAGCAGTTACGCCGGCAACGGCTACACCTTC	CASSYAGNGYTF
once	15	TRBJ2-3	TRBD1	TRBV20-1	TGCAGTGCTGGAAGACAGGGGAACCCCACAGATACGCAGTATTTT	CSAGRQGNPTDTQYF
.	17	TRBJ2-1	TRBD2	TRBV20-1	TGCAGTGCTAGAGGGCCCCTCCAGCTAGCGGGGGGCAATGAGCAGTTCTTC	CSARGPLQLAGGNEQFF
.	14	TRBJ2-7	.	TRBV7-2	TGTGCCAGCAGACGGGCAGGCACAGCCTACGAGCAGTACTTC	CASRRAGTAYEQYF
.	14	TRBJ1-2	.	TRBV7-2	TGTGCCAGCAGCGTTGGACGGAAAGTCTATGGCTACACCTTC	CASSVGRKVYGYTF
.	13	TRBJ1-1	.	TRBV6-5	TGTGCCAGCAGCCGAATGGGGTTCACTGAAGCTTTCTTT	CASSRMGFTEAFF
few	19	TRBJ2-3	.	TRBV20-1	TGCAGTGCTAGCCCCTGGGGGCGGGGGCCCCGCTCTAGCACAGATACGCAGTATTTT	CSASPWGRGPRSSTDTQYF
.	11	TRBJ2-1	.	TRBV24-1	TGTGCCACCAGTATTGATCATGAGCAGTTCTTC	CATSIDHEQFF
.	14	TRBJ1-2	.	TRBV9	TGTGCCAGCAGCGTAGATGGGACGGACTATGGCTACACCTTC	CASSVDGTDYGYTF
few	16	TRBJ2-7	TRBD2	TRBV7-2	TGTGCCAGCAGCTTACGGCTTGGACTAGAGTCCTACGAGCAGTACTTC	CASSLRLGLESYEQYF
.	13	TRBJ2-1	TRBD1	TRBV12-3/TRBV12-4	TGTGCCAGCAGCCGGAACAGGGGAAATGAGCAGTTCTTC	CASSRNRGNEQFF
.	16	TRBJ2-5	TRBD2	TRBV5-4	TGTGCCAGCAGCTTGGGGGTCGGGGGGGCCCAAGAGACCCAGTACTTC	CASSLGVGGAQETQYF
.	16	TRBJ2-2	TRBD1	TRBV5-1	TGCGCCAGCAGCCGGACGGGACAGGGCAACACCGGGGAGCTGTTTTTT	CASSRTGQGNTGELFF
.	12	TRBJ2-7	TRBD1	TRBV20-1	TGCAGGGCTCCAGGGACAGGGGGAGTGCAGTACTTC	CRAPGTGGVQYF
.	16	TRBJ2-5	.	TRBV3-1	TGTGCCAGCAGCCAGGCAGGCGGGGGCGTACAAGAGACCCAGTACTTC	CASSQAGGGVQETQYF
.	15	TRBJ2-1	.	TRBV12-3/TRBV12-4	TGTGCCAGCCTCCGGGGGTCATCGAGCTACAATGAGCAGTTCTTC	CASLRGSSSYNEQFF
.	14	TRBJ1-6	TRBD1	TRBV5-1	TGTGCCAGCAGCGCGGGACAGGATAATTCACCCCTCCACTTT	CASSAGQDNSPLHF
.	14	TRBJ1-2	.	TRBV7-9	TGTGCCAGCAGCCCCGAAGGACTGATCTATGGCTACACCTTC	CASSPEGLIYGYTF
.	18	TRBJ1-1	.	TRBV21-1	TGTGCCAGCATATGCCCCGACACAGCGGAGGGGATGAACACTGAAGCTTTCTTT	CASICPDTAEGMNTEAFF
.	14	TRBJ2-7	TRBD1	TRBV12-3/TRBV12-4	TGTGCCAGCAATTTCGACAGGGGCCCCTACGAGCAGTACTTC	CASNFDRGPYEQYF
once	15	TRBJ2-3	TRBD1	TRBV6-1	TGTGCCAGCGCCCGAGGGGGCGAATACACAGATACGCAGTATTTT	CASARGGEYTDTQYF
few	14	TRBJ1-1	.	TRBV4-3	TGCGCCAGCAGCCTAGCAGGGGATGTCACTGAAGCTTTCTTT	CASSLAGDVTEAFF
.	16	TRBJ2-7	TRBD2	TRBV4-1	TGCGCCAGCAGCCAAGGGGGACTAGCGGGAAGTTACGAGCAGTACTTC	CASSQGGLAGSYEQYF
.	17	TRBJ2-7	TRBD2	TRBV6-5	TGTGCCAGCAGTTACTCGACGGGCGGGAGTAGCTCCTACGTGCAGTACTTC	CASSYSTGGSSSYVQYF
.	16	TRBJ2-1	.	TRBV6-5	TGTGCCAGCAGACCCACAGGAGACAGTCTATACAATGAGCAGTTCTTC	CASRPTGDSLYNEQFF
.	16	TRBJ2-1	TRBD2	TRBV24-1	TGTGCCACCAGTGTTTGGGGGACTAGCGGGGGCAATGAGCAGTTCTTC	CATSVWGTSGGNEQFF
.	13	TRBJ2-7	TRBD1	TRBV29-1	TGCAGCGTTAGGACAGGAGACTCCTACGAGCAGTACTTC	CSVRTGDSYEQYF
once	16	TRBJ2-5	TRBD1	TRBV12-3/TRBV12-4	TGTGCCAGCAGCCGACCGGGACAGATTTACCAAGAGACCCAGTACTTC	CASSRPGQIYQETQYF